The 25 T cell receptor beta chains reported below all come from one sample, sequenced in a study of shared clonotypes between healthy human individuals. The repertoire was sequenced with immunoSEQ multiplex PCR; TCRdb's copy has only in-frame clones and lacks some. The sample records about 820,000 clones, 85% to 95% being singletons. Positively selected for CCR7, the CD45RO-negative cells used as naive CD8 cells excluded terminally differentiated effector memory CD45RA+ cells. The specimen was naive CD8+ T cells sorted from blood. These receptors were taken from a young man in good health.

This chain connects TRBV5-4 to TRBJ2-7; D is ambiguous. CDR3 length: 16 amino acids. CDR1 is SGHNT, CDR2 YYREEE, per germline (reference sequence). The germline V and J ends were trimmed by 0 bases and 3 bases, with 16 bases remaining between them. This CDR3 is CASSLESGEFLYEQYF. In DNA, the CDR3 is TGTGCCAGCAGCTTGGAATCCGGAGAGTTCCTCTACGAGCAGTACTTC.

The V and J genes are TRBV5-1 and TRBJ2-7; D unclear. Germline CDR1 and CDR2: SGHRS and YFSETQ. V was pared by 4 bases and J by 3 bases, with 11 bases between. The CDR3 is 13 amino acids. CDR3 protein: CASSPLVGYEQYF. CDR3 DNA sequence: TGCGCCAGCAGCCCCCTGGTTGGCTACGAGCAGTACTTC.

The chain uses TRBV27 and TRBJ2-1, with 8 nucleotides matching TRBD2. With 0 bases clipped from V and 3 bases from J, the junction kept 4 bases outside the gene matches. CDR1 is MNHEY, CDR2 SMNVEV, per germline (reference sequence). The length of the CDR3 is 16 residues. This chain's CDR3 is CASSLSAGEVYNEQFF. For the CDR3, the DNA is TGTGCCAGCAGTTTATCAGCGGGAGAAGTCTACAATGAGCAGTTCTTC.

The chain is built from TRBV10-3 and TRBJ2-1; TRBD2 might be the D (5 bases). The CDR3 totals 13 residues. Germline V gene sequence: CDR1 ENHRY, CDR2 SYGVKD. V shed 8 bases and J shed 3 bases, with 11 bases lying between them. The DNA of the CDR3 is TGTGCCATCTTGTGGGAGAGCTACAATGAGCAGTTCTTC. Translation: CAILWESYNEQFF.

This chain uses TRBV11-2 with TRBJ2-7; D uncertain. CDR3 size: 12 residues. Trimming removed 5 bases from V and 8 bases from J, with 13 bases in between. The V gene's germline CDR1 is SGHAT and CDR2 FQNNGV. As DNA, the CDR3 is TGTGCCAGCAGCGCCCTGAGCGTACAGCAGTACTTC. Protein product: CASSALSVQQYF.

In nucleotides, the CDR3 is TGTGCCATCAGTGACGGGGGGACCGGGGAGCTGTTTTTT. Translated: CAISDGGTGELFF. The V call is TRBV10-3, the J call TRBJ2-2; 7 nucleotides align to TRBD2. The V and J ends lost 3 bases and 5 bases, in that order; junction bases with no gene match: 0. Per germline, CDR1 ENHRY and CDR2 SYGVKD. The CDR3 sequence is 13 residues long.

The gene calls are TRBV25-1 and TRBJ2-5, with D possibly being TRBD1 or TRBD2 (5 bases each). Trimming removed 2 bases at V and 0 bases at J, with 13 bases between. The CDR3 is 16 residues long. Germline CDR1 and CDR2: MGHDK and SYGVNS. The CDR3 reads CASSELGTTDQETQYF. The CDR3 nucleotides read TGTGCCAGCAGTGAACTCGGGACGACAGACCAAGAGACCCAGTACTTC.

The V gene is TRBV28, the J gene TRBJ2-7, with D possibly matching TRBD2 (5 bases). V lost 3 bases and J lost 0, with 21 bases in between. Germline V gene lookup returns CDR1 MDHEN and CDR2 SYDVKM. CDR3 length: 18 residues. The CDR3 is CASSFLLANGVSSYEQYF. Here the CDR3 DNA reads TGTGCCAGCAGTTTTCTTCTAGCTAACGGGGTGAGCTCCTACGAGCAGTACTTC.

The chain recombines TRBV6-1 with TRBJ2-4; possibly TRBD2 for D (5 bases). Between the trimmed V and J ends, which lost 8 bases and 7 bases, there was a span of 12 bases. There are 12 residues in the CDR3. The germline gives CDR1 MNHNS, CDR2 SASEGT. This chain's CDR3 is CASRGRPNIQYF. CDR3 DNA sequence: TGTGCCAGCCGGGGTCGACCTAACATTCAGTACTTC.

This clone was seen ten or more times. The chain has TRBV7-8 and TRBJ2-2; unclear D gene. This CDR3 comprises 15 residues. Trimming cost V 5 bases and J 3 bases, with 13 bases left between them. CDR1 and CDR2 (germline): SGHVS, FQNEAQ. The CDR3 DNA reads as TGTGCCAGCAGCCCCGACAATGTAGACACCGGGGAGCTGTTTTTT. It codes for CASSPDNVDTGELFF.

There are a few counts of this clone. This chain uses TRBV11-2 with TRBJ2-7; D remains unclear. Germline CDR1 and CDR2: SGHAT and FQNNGV. The V end was cut by 5 bases, the J end by 2 bases, with 13 bases between. This CDR3 contains 14 residues. The DNA for the CDR3 is TGTGCCAGCAGCAAGTCCGTTCCACCCTACGAGCAGTACTTC. It yields the protein CASSKSVPPYEQYF.

J is TRBJ2-3 and V is TRBV29-1; 9 bases are a match to TRBD1. The CDR3 has 15 residues. Germline V CDR1 and CDR2: SQVTM, ANQGSEA. Losses at the gene ends were 6 bases for V and 4 bases for J; bases not matched to a gene: 11. The CDR3 spells CSVEPLGQGPDTQYF. The CDR3 DNA sequence: TGCAGCGTGGAGCCCCTGGGACAGGGTCCAGATACGCAGTATTTT.

The CDR3 DNA follows: TGCAGCGTTGAGAATAGCGGAGATTCCTACGAGCAGTACTTC. The encoded protein is CSVENSGDSYEQYF. The V gene is TRBV29-1, the J gene TRBJ2-7; possible D gene TRBD2, 6 bases. V was trimmed by 3 bases and J by 1 base, leaving 13 bases between them. CDR3 length: 14 amino acids. Germline values: CDR1 SQVTM, CDR2 ANQGSEA.

V usage is TRBV6-5 and J usage is TRBJ1-1; unclear D gene. V lost 2 bases and J lost 0, with 4 bases in between. The CDR3 spans 13 residues. CDR1 MNHEY and CDR2 SVGAGI come from the germline V gene. This CDR3 reads CASSYDLNTEAFF. CDR3 bases: TGTGCCAGCAGTTACGATCTGAACACTGAAGCTTTCTTT.

The chain couples TRBV19 to TRBJ1-1; 7 bases fit TRBD1. The CDR3 spans 15 residues. J was trimmed by 7 bases and V by 0 bases; bases with no gene match: 8. Germline values: CDR1 LNHDA, CDR2 SQIVND (reference sequence). This chain's CDR3 is CASSIDLGTAYEAFF. Here the CDR3 DNA reads TGTGCCAGTAGTATAGATCTTGGGACAGCCTATGAAGCTTTCTTT.

V usage is TRBV5-1 and J usage is TRBJ2-1, with 8 bases lining up with TRBD2. Losses at the gene ends were 4 bases for V and 5 bases for J; bases not matched to a gene: 11. Germline CDR1 and CDR2: SGHRS and YFSETQ. The CDR3 has 16 amino acids. The DNA for the CDR3 is TGCGCCAGCAGCCTACCCGGGGTAGCGGGAAACAATGAGCAGTTCTTC. This encodes CASSLPGVAGNNEQFF.

V usage is TRBV7-9 and J usage is TRBJ2-3; no clear D. This CDR3 has 11 residues. Germline CDR1 is SEHNR and CDR2 is FQNEAQ (reference sequence). Trimming removed 8 bases at V and 3 bases at J, with 6 bases between. This CDR3 reads CASLLTDTQYF. The CDR3, as DNA: TGTGCCAGCCTGCTAACAGATACGCAGTATTTT.

The chain uses TRBV5-1 and TRBJ1-4; no definite D call. Trimming left V 0 bases short and J 0 bases short, with 15 bases between. The CDR3 spans 18 residues. Germline-derived CDR1 and CDR2 are SGHRS and YFSETQ. As DNA, the CDR3 is TGCGCCAGCAGCTTGGATTACAGCTTTCAGGCAACTAATGAAAAACTGTTTTTT. Translating it yields CASSLDYSFQATNEKLFF.

J is TRBJ1-1 and V is TRBV5-1; TRBD1 agrees at 7 bases. With 5 bases clipped from V and 1 base from J, the junction kept 8 bases outside the gene matches. Looked up from germline, CDR1 is SGHRS and CDR2 is YFSETQ. The CDR3 runs to 15 residues. Written as DNA, the CDR3 is TGCGCCAGCAGTCCACACAGGGGACAGAACACTGAAGCTTTCTTT. Protein sequence: CASSPHRGQNTEAFF.

The rearrangement joins TRBV7-3 to TRBJ2-5; 8 bases fit TRBD1. The CDR3 has 15 amino acids. Germline V gene data show CDR1 as SGHTA and CDR2 as FQGTGA. With 5 bases clipped from V and 5 bases from J, the junction kept 10 bases outside the gene matches. The CDR3 sequence: CASSDSTGEVETQYF. In DNA, the CDR3 is TGTGCCAGCAGCGATTCGACAGGGGAAGTGGAGACCCAGTACTTC. The variable domain in full, with the rest retrieved from reference TRBV7-3 and TRBJ2-5, is GAGVSQTPSNKVTEKGKYVELRCDPISGHTALYWYRQSLGQGPEFLIYFQGTGAADDSGLPNDRFFAVRPEGSVSTLKIQRTERGDSAVYLCASSDSTGEVETQYFGPGTRLLVL.

The gene calls are TRBV23-1 and TRBJ2-3; D unresolved. TRBV23-1 is annotated as an ORF whose role is uncertain. The V gene lost 6 bases and the J gene lost 1 base, with 11 bases spanning the gap. CDR3 length: 14 residues. CDR3 region: CASSPPQGTDTQYF. The CDR3 DNA reads as TGCGCCAGCAGCCCCCCGCAAGGCACAGATACGCAGTATTTT.

This clone came up once. In DNA, the CDR3 is TGCAGCGTCGCCGGGACAGGGTTTAGAGATACGCAGTATTTT. It yields the protein CSVAGTGFRDTQYF. The chain is built from TRBV29-1 and TRBJ2-3, with 9 bases fitting TRBD1. The CDR3 is made up of 14 amino acids. The V gene end was trimmed by 6 bases and the J gene end by 5 bases; junction bases not matched to a gene: 9. Germline V gene data show CDR1 as SQVTM and CDR2 as ANQGSEA.

V is TRBV29-1 and J is TRBJ2-1; a weak D match, TRBD2 (5 bases). Germline V gene lookup returns CDR1 SQVTM and CDR2 ANQGSEA. Trimming stripped 6 bases from V and 5 bases from J, with 11 bases between. The CDR3 contains 12 residues. CDR3: CSVERADNEQFF. For the CDR3, the DNA is TGCAGCGTAGAGAGGGCGGACAATGAGCAGTTCTTC.

V is TRBV30 and J is TRBJ2-6, with D perhaps assigned TRBD1 or TRBD2 (6 bases each). The germline V gene encodes CDR1 GTSNPN and CDR2 SVGIG (reference sequence). This CDR3 contains 16 residues. Trimming took 5 bases from V and 2 from J, leaving 16 bases between them. The CDR3 region has the DNA TGTGCCTGGTTTTCTTGGGGGGCTCCTGGGGCCAACGTCCTGACTTTC. Protein product: CAWFSWGAPGANVLTF.

The CDR3 loop reads CASSLEISGSHQETQYF. The CDR3 coding sequence is TGTGCCAGCAGCTTAGAGATTAGCGGGAGTCACCAAGAGACCCAGTACTTC. The genes are TRBV7-6 and TRBJ2-5; TRBD2 aligns across 9 bases. The germline gives CDR1 SGHVS, CDR2 FNYEAQ. The CDR3 is 17 residues long. Trimming took 1 base from V and 0 from J; bases not matched to a gene: 6.